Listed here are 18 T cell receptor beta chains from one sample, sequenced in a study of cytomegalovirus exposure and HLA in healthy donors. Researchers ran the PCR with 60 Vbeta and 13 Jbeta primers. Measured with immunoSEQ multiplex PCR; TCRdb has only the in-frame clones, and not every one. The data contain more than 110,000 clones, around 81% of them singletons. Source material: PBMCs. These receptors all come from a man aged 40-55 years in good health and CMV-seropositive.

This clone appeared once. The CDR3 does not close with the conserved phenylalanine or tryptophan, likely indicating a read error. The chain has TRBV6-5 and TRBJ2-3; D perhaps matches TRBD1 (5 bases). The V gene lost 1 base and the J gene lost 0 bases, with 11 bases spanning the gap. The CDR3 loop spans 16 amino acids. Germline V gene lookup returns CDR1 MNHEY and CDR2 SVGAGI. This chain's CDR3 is CASSYLPHRSTDTQYV. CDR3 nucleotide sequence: TGTGCCAGCAGTTACTTACCTCACAGGAGCACAGATACGCAGTATGTT.

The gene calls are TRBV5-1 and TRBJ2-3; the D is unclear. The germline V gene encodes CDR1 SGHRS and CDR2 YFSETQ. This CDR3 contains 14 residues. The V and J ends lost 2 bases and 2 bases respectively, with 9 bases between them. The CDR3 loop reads CASSLIADTDTQYF. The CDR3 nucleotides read TGCGCCAGCAGCTTAATAGCAGACACAGATACGCAGTATTTT.

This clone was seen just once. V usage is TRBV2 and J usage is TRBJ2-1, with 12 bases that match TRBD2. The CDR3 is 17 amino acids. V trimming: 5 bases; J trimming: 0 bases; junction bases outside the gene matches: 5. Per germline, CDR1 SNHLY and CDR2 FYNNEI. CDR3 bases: TGTGCCAGCAGTAAACTAGCGGGAGGCAGCTCCTACAATGAGCAGTTCTTC. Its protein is CASSKLAGGSSYNEQFF.

DNA of the CDR3: TGTGCCTGGTCCCGGAGGGGACAGTCCTATGGCTACACCTTC. Translation gives CAWSRRGQSYGYTF. The V gene is TRBV30, the J gene TRBJ1-2, with 7 nucleotides matching TRBD1. This CDR3 spans 14 amino acids. Trimming cost V 5 bases and J 4 bases; bases outside gene matches: 10. Germline V lookup: CDR1 GTSNPN, CDR2 SVGIG (reference sequence). The whole variable domain, remainder taken from reference TRBV30 and TRBJ1-2, is SQTIHQWPATLVQPVGSPLSLECTVEGTSNPNLYWYRQAAGRGLQLLFYSVGIGQISSEVPQNLSASRPQDRQFILSSKKLLLSDSGFYLCAWSRRGQSYGYTFGSGTRLTVV.

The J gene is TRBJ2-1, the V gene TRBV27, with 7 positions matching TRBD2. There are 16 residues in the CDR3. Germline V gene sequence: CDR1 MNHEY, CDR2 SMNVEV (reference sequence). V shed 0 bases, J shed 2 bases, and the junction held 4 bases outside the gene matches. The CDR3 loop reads CASSLSGGQTYNEQFF. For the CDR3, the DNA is TGTGCCAGCAGTTTATCGGGAGGGCAAACCTACAATGAGCAGTTCTTC.

CDR3: CASSQEQGPNGYTF. The CDR3 DNA is TGCGCCAGCAGCCAAGAGCAGGGCCCCAATGGCTACACCTTC. The genes are TRBV4-3 and TRBJ1-2; TRBD1 might be the D (5 bases). Trimming shortened V by 0 bases and J by 6 bases, and 11 bases separated the two germline ends. This CDR3 has 14 residues. Germline CDR1 is LGHNA and CDR2 is YSLEER.

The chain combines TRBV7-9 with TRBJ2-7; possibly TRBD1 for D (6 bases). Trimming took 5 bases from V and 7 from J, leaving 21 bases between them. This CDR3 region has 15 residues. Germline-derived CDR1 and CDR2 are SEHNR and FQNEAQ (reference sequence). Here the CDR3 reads CASSPGDGRRQEQYF. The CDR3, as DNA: TGTGCCAGCAGCCCAGGGGACGGCCGAAGGCAGGAGCAGTACTTC.

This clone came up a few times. CDR3 DNA: TGTGCCAGCAGCTTCGACAGGGTGTGGAACAATGAGCAGTTCTTC. Translation: CASSFDRVWNNEQFF. The gene calls are TRBV7-9 and TRBJ2-1, with 7 bases matching TRBD1. The CDR3 totals 15 residues. CDR1 is SEHNR and CDR2 is FQNEAQ in the germline V gene (reference sequence). The V gene end was trimmed by 3 bases and the J gene end by 5 bases; junction bases not matched to a gene: 7.

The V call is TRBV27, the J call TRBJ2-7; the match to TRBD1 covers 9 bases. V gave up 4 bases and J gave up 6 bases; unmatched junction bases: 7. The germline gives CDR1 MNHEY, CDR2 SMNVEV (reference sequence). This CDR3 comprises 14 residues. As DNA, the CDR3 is TGTGCCAGCAGTTGGGGGGGGACAGGGTTCGAGCAGTACTTC. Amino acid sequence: CASSWGGTGFEQYF.

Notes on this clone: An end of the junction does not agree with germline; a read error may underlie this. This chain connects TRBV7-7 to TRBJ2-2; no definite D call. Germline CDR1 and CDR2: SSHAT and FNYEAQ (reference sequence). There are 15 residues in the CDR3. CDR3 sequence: CASSLSVPGTGELFF. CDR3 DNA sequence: TGTGCTAGCAGCTTAAGTGTACCCGGGACCGGGGAGCTGTTTTTT.

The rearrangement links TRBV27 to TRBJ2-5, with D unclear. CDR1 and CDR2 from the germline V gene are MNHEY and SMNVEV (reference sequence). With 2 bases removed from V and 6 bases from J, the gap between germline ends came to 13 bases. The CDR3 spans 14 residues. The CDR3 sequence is CASSLLDSLKTQYF. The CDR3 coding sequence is TGTGCCAGCAGTTTACTCGACTCACTGAAGACCCAGTACTTC.

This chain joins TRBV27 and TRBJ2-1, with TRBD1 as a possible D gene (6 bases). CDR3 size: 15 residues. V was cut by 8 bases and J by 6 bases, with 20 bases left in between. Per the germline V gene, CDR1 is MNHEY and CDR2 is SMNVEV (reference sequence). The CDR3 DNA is TGTGCCAGCGACCGAATAGGGACAACCCTCAATGAGCAGTTCTTC. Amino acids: CASDRIGTTLNEQFF.

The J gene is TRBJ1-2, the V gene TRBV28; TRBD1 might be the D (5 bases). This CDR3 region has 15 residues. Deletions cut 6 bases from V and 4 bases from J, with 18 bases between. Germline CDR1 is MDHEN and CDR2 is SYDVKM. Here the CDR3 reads CASRPGRAGGYGYTF. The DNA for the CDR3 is TGTGCCAGCAGGCCGGGCAGGGCAGGCGGCTATGGCTACACCTTC.

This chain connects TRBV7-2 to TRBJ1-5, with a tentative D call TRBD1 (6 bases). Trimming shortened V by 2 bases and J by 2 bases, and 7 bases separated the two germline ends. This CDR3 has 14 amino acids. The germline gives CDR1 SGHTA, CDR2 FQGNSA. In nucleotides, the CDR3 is TGTGCCAGCAGCTTATCAGGGGGCAATCAGCCCCAGCATTTT. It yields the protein CASSLSGGNQPQHF.

The CDR3: CAWSKPRTGGGRGYYGYTF. The DNA for the CDR3 is TGTGCCTGGAGTAAACCCCGGACAGGGGGTGGGCGGGGGTACTATGGCTACACCTTC. The genes are TRBV30 and TRBJ1-2; 10 bases match TRBD1. Trimming took 2 bases from V and 3 from J; bases not matched to a gene: 18. The CDR3 is 19 residues long. Germline V gives CDR1 GTSNPN, CDR2 SVGIG (reference sequence).

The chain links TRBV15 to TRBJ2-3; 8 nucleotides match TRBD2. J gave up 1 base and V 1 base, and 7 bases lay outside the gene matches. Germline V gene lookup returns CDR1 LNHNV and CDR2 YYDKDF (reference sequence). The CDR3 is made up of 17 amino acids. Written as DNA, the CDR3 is TGTGCCACCAGCAGAGGTACCCTAGCGGGCGGCACAGATACGCAGTATTTT. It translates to CATSRGTLAGGTDTQYF.

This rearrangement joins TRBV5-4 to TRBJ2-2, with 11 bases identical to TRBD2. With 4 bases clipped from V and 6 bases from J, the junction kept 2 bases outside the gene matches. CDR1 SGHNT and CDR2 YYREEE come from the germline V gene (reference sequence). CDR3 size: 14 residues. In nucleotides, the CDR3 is TGTGCCAGCAGCAAACTAGCGGGGGCCGGGGAGCTGTTTTTT. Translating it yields CASSKLAGAGELFF.

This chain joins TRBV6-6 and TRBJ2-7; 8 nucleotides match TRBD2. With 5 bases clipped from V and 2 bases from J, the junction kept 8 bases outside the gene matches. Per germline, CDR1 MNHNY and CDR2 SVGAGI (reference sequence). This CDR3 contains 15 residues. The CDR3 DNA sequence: TGTGCCAGCAGTCTACTAGCGGCTAAACCCTACGAGCAGTACTTC. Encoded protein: CASSLLAAKPYEQYF.